A single sample gave rise to the 10 T cell receptor beta chains below, sequenced in a study of blood T cell repertoires in COVID-19. Sequencing used immunoSEQ multiplex PCR; TCRdb keeps in-frame clones, though not all of them. The sample lists about 95,000 clones; about 90% were seen once. Sequenced sample: peripheral blood. Receptors originate from a human donor in a cohort sampled during active COVID-19.

The chain is built from TRBV27 and TRBJ2-1; 11 positions agree with TRBD2. The CDR3 length is 16 residues. Germline values: CDR1 MNHEY, CDR2 SMNVEV (reference sequence). Trimming cost V 3 bases and J 8 bases; bases outside gene matches: 9. The CDR3, as DNA: TGTGCCAGCAGTTTGCGTAGTAGCGGGGGGGCCTATGAGCAGTTCTTC. Amino acids: CASSLRSSGGAYEQFF.

This chain uses TRBV9 with TRBJ1-5; D is uncertain. Trimming pared 0 bases from V and 4 bases from J, leaving 8 bases between. CDR3 length: 14 amino acids. CDR1 and CDR2 from the germline V gene are SGDLS and YYNGEE. The CDR3 loop reads CASSVGWRNQPQHF. The CDR3 nucleotides read TGTGCCAGCAGCGTAGGTTGGAGAAATCAGCCCCAGCATTTT.

DNA for the CDR3: TGTGCCAGCAGCTTCGACGCGGGGGGCTATCAGGAGACCCAGTACTTC. Amino acid sequence: CASSFDAGGYQETQYF. The V and J genes are TRBV7-9 and TRBJ2-5, with 8 nucleotides matching TRBD2. This CDR3 has 16 residues. Looked up from germline, CDR1 is SEHNR and CDR2 is FQNEAQ (reference sequence). With 3 bases clipped from V and 5 bases from J, the junction kept 11 bases outside the gene matches.

V gene TRBV5-1 combines with J gene TRBJ1-1; no reliable D call. Trimming took 7 bases from V and 5 from J, leaving 9 bases between them. Germline V CDR1 and CDR2: SGHRS, YFSETQ. The CDR3 length is 11 residues. CDR3 bases: TGCGCCAGCTCACCAGGAACTGAAGCTTTCTTT. Residues: CASSPGTEAFF.

The chain links TRBV7-6 to TRBJ2-2; weak D call: TRBD1 (5 bases). The CDR3 loop spans 16 amino acids. CDR1 is SGHVS and CDR2 is FNYEAQ in the germline V gene. Trimming pared 5 bases from V and 0 bases from J, leaving 13 bases between. Here the CDR3 DNA reads TGTGCCAGCAGCCTAAGGTCAGGGCCGAACACCGGGGAGCTGTTTTTT. Translation gives CASSLRSGPNTGELFF.

The genes are TRBV9 and TRBJ2-7; D might be TRBD2 (5 bases). Germline values: CDR1 SGDLS, CDR2 YYNGEE. CDR3 length: 15 residues. With 4 bases removed from V and 4 bases from J, the gap between germline ends came to 18 bases. The CDR3, as DNA: TGTGCCAGCAGCCCGCATAGAGAACCGGGGTACGAGCAGTACTTC. It specifies CASSPHREPGYEQYF.

This clone was detected a few times. The chain has TRBV5-4 and TRBJ1-5, with D tentatively TRBD1 (5 bases). Per the germline V gene, CDR1 is SGHNT and CDR2 is YYREEE (reference sequence). CDR3 size: 14 residues. Deletions cut 3 bases from V and 2 bases from J, with 9 bases between. CDR3 region: CASSSGGGNQPQHF. The CDR3 bases are TGTGCCAGCAGCTCGGGGGGAGGCAATCAGCCCCAGCATTTT. Looking up the rest from reference TRBV5-4 and TRBJ1-5 gives the full variable domain: ETGVTQSPTHLIKTRGQQVTLRCSSQSGHNTVSWYQQALGQGPQFIFQYYREEENGRGNFPPRFSGLQFPNYSSELNVNALELDDSALYLCASSSGGGNQPQHFGDGTRLSIL.

The chain is built from TRBV6-4 and TRBJ1-6; tentative D call: TRBD1 (6 bases). The length of the CDR3 is 16 residues. Germline-derived CDR1 and CDR2 are MRHNA and SNTAGT. The ends were cut back, 0 bases at V and 7 bases at J, with 13 bases in the middle. The DNA of the CDR3 is TGTGCCAGCAGTGACTCGTGGGGACACTGGAATTCACCCCTCCACTTT. This sequence encodes CASSDSWGHWNSPLHF.

The chain has TRBV5-1 and TRBJ1-6; D ambiguous. V was shortened by 4 bases and J by 8 bases, with 16 bases between the two germline ends. Germline V CDR1 and CDR2: SGHRS, YFSETQ. The CDR3 runs to 15 residues. The CDR3 reads CASSPWVSRDSPLHF. The CDR3 nucleotides read TGCGCCAGCAGCCCCTGGGTCTCCCGGGATTCACCCCTCCACTTT.

The genes are TRBV19 and TRBJ1-1; D not resolved. CDR1 is LNHDA, CDR2 SQIVND, per germline (reference sequence). The V gene lost 7 bases and the J gene lost 0 bases, with 9 bases spanning the gap. The CDR3 sequence is 13 residues long. The DNA for the CDR3 is TGTGCCAGTACCATCGGGGTGAACACTGAAGCTTTCTTT. It yields the protein CASTIGVNTEAFF.